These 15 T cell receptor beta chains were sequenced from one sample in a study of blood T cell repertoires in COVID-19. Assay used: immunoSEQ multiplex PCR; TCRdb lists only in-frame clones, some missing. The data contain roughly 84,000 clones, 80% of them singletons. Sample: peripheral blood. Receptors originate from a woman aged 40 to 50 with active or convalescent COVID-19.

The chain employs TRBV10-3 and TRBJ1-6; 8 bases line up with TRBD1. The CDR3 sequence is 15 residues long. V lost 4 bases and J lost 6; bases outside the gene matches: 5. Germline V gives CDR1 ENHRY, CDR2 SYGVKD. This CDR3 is CAISGAGTGNSPLHF. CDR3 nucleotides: TGTGCCATCAGTGGGGCCGGGACAGGTAATTCACCCCTCCACTTT.

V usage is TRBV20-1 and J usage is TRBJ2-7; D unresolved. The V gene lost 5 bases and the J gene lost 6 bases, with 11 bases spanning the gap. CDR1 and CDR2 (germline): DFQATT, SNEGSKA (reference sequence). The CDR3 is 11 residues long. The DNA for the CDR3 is TGCAGTGCTCAAACCCCGGTCGAGCAGTACTTC. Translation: CSAQTPVEQYF.

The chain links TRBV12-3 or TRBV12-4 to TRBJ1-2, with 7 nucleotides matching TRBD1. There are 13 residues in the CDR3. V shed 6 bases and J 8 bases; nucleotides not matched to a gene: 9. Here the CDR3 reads CASRSTGAHGYTF. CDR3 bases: TGTGCCAGCAGATCCACAGGGGCTCACGGCTACACCTTC.

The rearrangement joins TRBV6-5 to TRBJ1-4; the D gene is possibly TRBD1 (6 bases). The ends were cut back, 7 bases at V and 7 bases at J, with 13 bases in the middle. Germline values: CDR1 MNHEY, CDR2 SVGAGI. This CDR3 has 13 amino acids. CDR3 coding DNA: TGTGCCAGCACCAGGGGTTTGGGTGAAAAACTGTTTTTT. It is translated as CASTRGLGEKLFF.

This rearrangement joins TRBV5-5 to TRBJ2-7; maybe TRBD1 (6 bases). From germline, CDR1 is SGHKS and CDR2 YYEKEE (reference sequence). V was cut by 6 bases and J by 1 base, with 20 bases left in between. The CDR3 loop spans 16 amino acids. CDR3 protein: CASTWGPGMRSYEQYF. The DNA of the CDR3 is TGTGCCAGCACCTGGGGGCCCGGGATGAGGTCCTACGAGCAGTACTTC.

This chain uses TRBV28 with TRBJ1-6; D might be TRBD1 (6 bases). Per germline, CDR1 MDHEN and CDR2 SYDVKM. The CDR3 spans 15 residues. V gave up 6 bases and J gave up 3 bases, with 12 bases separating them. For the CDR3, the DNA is TGTGCCAGCAGACCCGGACAGTTCTATAATTCACCCCTCCACTTT. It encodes CASRPGQFYNSPLHF.

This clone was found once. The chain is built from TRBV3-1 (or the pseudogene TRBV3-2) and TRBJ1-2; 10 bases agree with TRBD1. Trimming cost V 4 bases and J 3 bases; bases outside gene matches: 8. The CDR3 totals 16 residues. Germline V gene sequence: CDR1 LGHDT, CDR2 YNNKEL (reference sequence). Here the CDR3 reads CASSPLRTGGYYGYTF. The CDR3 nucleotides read TGTGCCAGCAGCCCTTTGCGGACAGGGGGTTACTATGGCTACACCTTC.

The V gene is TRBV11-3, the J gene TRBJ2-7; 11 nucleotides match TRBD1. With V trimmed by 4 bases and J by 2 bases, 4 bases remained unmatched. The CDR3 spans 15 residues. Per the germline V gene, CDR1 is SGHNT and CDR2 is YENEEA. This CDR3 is CASSSGQGAAYEQYF. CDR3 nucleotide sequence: TGTGCCAGCAGCTCAGGACAGGGGGCGGCCTACGAGCAGTACTTC.

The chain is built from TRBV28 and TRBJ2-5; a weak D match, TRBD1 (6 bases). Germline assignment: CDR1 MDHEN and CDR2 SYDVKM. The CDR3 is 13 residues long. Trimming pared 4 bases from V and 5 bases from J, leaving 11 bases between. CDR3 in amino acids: CASSWPQGETQYF. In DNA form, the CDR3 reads TGTGCCAGCAGTTGGCCCCAGGGGGAGACCCAGTACTTC.

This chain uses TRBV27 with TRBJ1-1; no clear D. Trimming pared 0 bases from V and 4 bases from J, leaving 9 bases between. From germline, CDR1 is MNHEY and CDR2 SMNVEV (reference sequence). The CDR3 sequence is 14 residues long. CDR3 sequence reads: CASSLSIQSTEAFF. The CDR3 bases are TGTGCCAGCAGTTTATCGATACAGAGCACTGAAGCTTTCTTT.

The chain's CDR3 is CASSLGGSGNSPLHF. CDR3 coding DNA: TGCGCCAGCAGCCTCGGGGGGTCGGGTAATTCACCCCTCCACTTT. The chain combines TRBV4-1 with TRBJ1-6; D is perhaps TRBD1 (5 bases). Looked up from germline, CDR1 is MGHRA and CDR2 is YSYEKL. This CDR3 has 15 residues. V lost 4 bases to trimming and J lost 6 bases, with 13 bases between them.

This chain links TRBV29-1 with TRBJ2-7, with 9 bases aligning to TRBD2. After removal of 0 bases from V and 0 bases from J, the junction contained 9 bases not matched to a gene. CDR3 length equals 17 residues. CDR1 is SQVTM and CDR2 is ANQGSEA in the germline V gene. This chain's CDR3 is CSVEERRASGASYEQYF. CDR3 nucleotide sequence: TGCAGCGTTGAAGAACGTAGGGCTAGCGGGGCCTCCTACGAGCAGTACTTC.

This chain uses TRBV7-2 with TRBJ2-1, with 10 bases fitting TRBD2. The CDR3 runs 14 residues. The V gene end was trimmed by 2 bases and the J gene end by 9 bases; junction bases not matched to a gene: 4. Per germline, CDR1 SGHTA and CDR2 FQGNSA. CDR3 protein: CASSLSGRASEQFF. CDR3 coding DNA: TGTGCCAGCAGCTTAAGCGGGAGGGCGAGTGAGCAGTTCTTC.

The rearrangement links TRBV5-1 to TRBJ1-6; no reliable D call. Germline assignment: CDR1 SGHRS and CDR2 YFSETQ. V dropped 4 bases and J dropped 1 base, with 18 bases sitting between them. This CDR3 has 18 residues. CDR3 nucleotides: TGCGCCAGCAGCAAAGTCTCACTGACTGGGTCCTATAATTCACCCCTCCACTTT. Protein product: CASSKVSLTGSYNSPLHF.

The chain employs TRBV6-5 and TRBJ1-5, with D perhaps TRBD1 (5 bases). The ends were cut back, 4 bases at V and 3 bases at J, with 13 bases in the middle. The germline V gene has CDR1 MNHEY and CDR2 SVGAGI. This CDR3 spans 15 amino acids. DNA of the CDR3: TGTGCCAGCAGTTCCGGGGGACTGCACAATCAGCCCCAGCATTTT. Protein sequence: CASSSGGLHNQPQHF.